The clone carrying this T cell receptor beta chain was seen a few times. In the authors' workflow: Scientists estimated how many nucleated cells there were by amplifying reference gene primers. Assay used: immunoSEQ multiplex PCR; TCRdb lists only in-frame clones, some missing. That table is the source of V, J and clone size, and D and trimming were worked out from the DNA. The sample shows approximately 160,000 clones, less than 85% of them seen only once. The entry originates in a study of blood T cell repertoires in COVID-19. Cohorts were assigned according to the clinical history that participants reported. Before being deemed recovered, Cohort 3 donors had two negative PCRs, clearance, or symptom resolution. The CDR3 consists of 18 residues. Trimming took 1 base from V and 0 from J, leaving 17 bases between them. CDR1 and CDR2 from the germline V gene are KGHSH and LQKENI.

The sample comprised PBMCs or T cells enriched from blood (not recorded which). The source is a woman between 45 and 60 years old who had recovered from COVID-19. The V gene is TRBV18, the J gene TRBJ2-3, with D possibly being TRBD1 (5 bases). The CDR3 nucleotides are TGTGCCAGCTCACCACTCAGGGCCGGTGGTCCTAGCACAGATACGCAGTATTTT. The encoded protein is CASSPLRAGGPSTDTQYF.